A single sample is the source of the 18 T cell receptor beta chains below, sequenced in a study of blood T cell repertoires in COVID-19 (dated by TCRdb to 2018 to 2021). Preparation of the library involved the immunoSEQ multiplex PCR assay. In its TCRdb copy, this immuneACCESS table keeps in-frame sequences only and misses some clones. Where compared with another copy, unresolved V genes explain less than half of these, and the others have no known cause. The sample table records more than 95,000 clones; approximately 80% of these occur just once. The top ten clones comprise roughly 5% of the sample. Material for sequencing was peripheral blood. The receptors derive from a man aged 55 to 69 with acute or convalescent COVID-19.

The chain employs TRBV28 and TRBJ2-3, with TRBD1 matching 7 bases. V lost 5 bases and J lost 4; bases outside the gene matches: 15. CDR1 and CDR2 from the germline V gene are MDHEN and SYDVKM. This CDR3 has 17 amino acids. CDR3 DNA: TGTGCCAGCAGTACCTCTCGACAGGGAAACTACGCAGATACGCAGTATTTT. Protein sequence: CASSTSRQGNYADTQYF. Together with reference TRBV28 and TRBJ2-3, the CDR3 gives the full variable domain: DVKVTQSSRYLVKRTGEKVFLECVQDMDHENMFWYRQDPGLGLRLIYFSYDVKMKEKGDIPEGYSVSREKKERFSLILESASTNQTSMYLCASSTSRQGNYADTQYFGPGTRLTVL.

This sequence joins TRBV12-3 or TRBV12-4 and TRBJ2-1; tentatively, D is TRBD2 (6 bases). The CDR3 spans 13 residues. V lost 6 bases, J lost 3 bases, and 9 bases lay in between. The chain's CDR3 is CASRLGLYNEQFF. For the CDR3, the DNA is TGTGCCAGCAGACTGGGACTCTACAATGAGCAGTTCTTC.

This rearrangement joins TRBV7-9 to TRBJ2-4; D may be TRBD1 (6 bases). The germline V gene encodes CDR1 SEHNR and CDR2 FQNEAQ (reference sequence). The CDR3 is made up of 15 amino acids. V lost 1 base and J lost 4, with 11 bases in between. The CDR3: CASSLGGLGKNIQYF. The CDR3 region has the DNA TGTGCCAGCAGCTTAGGGGGGCTCGGGAAAAACATTCAGTACTTC. Looking up the rest from reference TRBV7-9 and TRBJ2-4 gives the full variable domain: DTGVSQNPRHKITKRGQNVTFRCDPISEHNRLYWYRQTLGQGPEFLTYFQNEAQLEKSRLLSDRFSAERPKGSFSTLEIQRTEQGDSAMYLCASSLGGLGKNIQYFGAGTRLSVL.

The rearrangement joins TRBV4-1 to TRBJ1-1; D is unresolved. Germline V lookup: CDR1 MGHRA, CDR2 YSYEKL. This CDR3 has 13 amino acids. With 2 bases removed from V and 3 bases from J, the gap between germline ends came to 7 bases. Here the CDR3 reads CASSQIVDTEAFF. Here the CDR3 DNA reads TGCGCCAGCAGCCAAATAGTGGACACTGAAGCTTTCTTT.

This sequence joins TRBV30 and TRBJ1-4, with D uncertain. CDR1 and CDR2 (germline): GTSNPN, SVGIG (reference sequence). CDR3 length: 13 amino acids. Trimming took 0 bases from V and 6 from J, leaving 8 bases between them. DNA for the CDR3: TGTGCCTGGAGTGTACAACCCTATGAAAAACTGTTTTTT. Translating it yields CAWSVQPYEKLFF.

The rearrangement joins TRBV7-2 to TRBJ2-7, with D possibly matching TRBD1 (6 bases). CDR1 is SGHTA, CDR2 FQGNSA, per germline. Trimming stripped 5 bases from V and 0 bases from J, with 14 bases between. The CDR3 has 15 amino acids. The CDR3 DNA follows: TGTGCCAGCAGCATCCGGGACACCCTCTCCTACGAGCAGTACTTC. It is translated as CASSIRDTLSYEQYF.

The rearrangement links TRBV29-1 to TRBJ1-5; the D gene is possibly TRBD1 (5 bases). Trimming took off 5 bases at V and 5 bases at J, with 16 bases between the two ends. The CDR3 consists of 14 residues. Germline values: CDR1 SQVTM, CDR2 ANQGSEA. This CDR3 is CSVQFQGKDQPQHF. For the CDR3, the DNA is TGCAGCGTTCAGTTTCAGGGAAAGGATCAGCCCCAGCATTTT. Using reference TRBV29-1 and TRBJ1-5 for the parts outside the CDR3, the full variable domain is SAVISQKPSRDICQRGTSLTIQCQVDSQVTMMFWYRQQPGQSLTLIATANQGSEATYESGFVIDKFPISRPNLTFSTLTVSNMSPEDSSIYLCSVQFQGKDQPQHFGDGTRLSIL.

The chain couples TRBV6-6 to TRBJ1-2; the D gene is possibly TRBD1 (5 bases). The germline V gene has CDR1 MNHNY and CDR2 SVGAGI (reference sequence). The CDR3 has 12 residues. V lost 0 bases and J lost 6, with 5 bases in between. Written as DNA, the CDR3 is TGTGCCAGCAGTTACTCACAGGATGGCTACACCTTC. Translation gives CASSYSQDGYTF.

This rearrangement joins TRBV4-2 to TRBJ2-7; 11 bases match TRBD2. After removal of 1 base from V and 3 bases from J, the junction contained 11 bases not matched to a gene. This CDR3 is built from 18 residues. Germline CDR1 reads LGHNA; CDR2 reads YNFKEQ. The CDR3 region has the DNA TGTGCCAGCAGCCAAGCTTCTGGACCGACTAGCGGGATCTACGAGCAGTACTTC. This encodes CASSQASGPTSGIYEQYF.

The rearrangement links TRBV28 to TRBJ2-2, with D maybe TRBD1 (7 bases). V was clipped by 3 bases and J by 4 bases, with 18 bases between them. The CDR3 spans 17 residues. CDR1 MDHEN and CDR2 SYDVKM come from the germline V gene. In nucleotides, the CDR3 is TGTGCCAGCAGTTTCATAAGGCAGGGGGGCGGCACCGGGGAGCTGTTTTTT. Residues: CASSFIRQGGGTGELFF. Full variable domain (missing parts from reference TRBV28 and TRBJ2-2): DVKVTQSSRYLVKRTGEKVFLECVQDMDHENMFWYRQDPGLGLRLIYFSYDVKMKEKGDIPEGYSVSREKKERFSLILESASTNQTSMYLCASSFIRQGGGTGELFFGEGSRLTVL.

The chain links TRBV7-3 to TRBJ2-7, with 7 bases aligning to TRBD2. V lost 1 base to trimming and J lost 4 bases; unmatched junction nucleotides: 19. This CDR3 region has 19 residues. Germline V gene data show CDR1 as SGHTA and CDR2 as FQGTGA. The CDR3: CASSLIDGVGGVFMYEQYF. Here the CDR3 DNA reads TGTGCCAGCAGCTTAATAGATGGTGTGGGAGGGGTATTTATGTACGAGCAGTACTTC.

Only one count was recorded for this clone. The chain uses TRBV23-1 and TRBJ2-2, with D maybe TRBD2 (7 bases). TRBV23-1 is noted as an ORF with a role that remains uncertain. V was clipped by 4 bases and J by 7 bases, with 13 bases between them. This CDR3 is 14 amino acids long. CDR3 coding DNA: TGCGCCAGCAGTCCTAAGAGGGGGGGCGGGGAGCTGTTTTTT. Translated: CASSPKRGGGELFF.

CDR3 DNA sequence: TGCGCCAGCAGCTTGGGTGGACAACGACTCTACGAGCAGTACTTC. Encoded protein: CASSLGGQRLYEQYF. The chain couples TRBV5-1 to TRBJ2-7; D is possibly TRBD1 (5 bases). V dropped 0 bases and J dropped 3 bases, with 13 bases sitting between them. Germline lookup yields CDR1 SGHRS and CDR2 YFSETQ. The CDR3 covers 15 residues. Combining the CDR3 with reference TRBV5-1 and TRBJ2-7 gives the whole variable domain KAGVTQTPRYLIKTRGQQVTLSCSPISGHRSVSWYQQTPGQGLQFLFEYFSETQRNKGNFPGRFSGRQFSNSRSEMNVSTLELGDSALYLCASSLGGQRLYEQYFGPGTRLTVT.

V is TRBV9 and J is TRBJ2-7; no clear D gene. The CDR3 sequence is 15 residues long. The germline V and J ends were trimmed by 0 bases and 2 bases, with 12 bases remaining between them. Germline lookup yields CDR1 SGDLS and CDR2 YYNGEE. The chain's CDR3 is CASSVGSALAYEQYF. The CDR3 DNA reads TGTGCCAGCAGCGTAGGTTCGGCCCTAGCCTACGAGCAGTACTTC. The full variable domain, in which reference TRBV9 and TRBJ2-7 provide the parts outside the CDR3, is DSGVTQTPKHLITATGQRVTLRCSPRSGDLSVYWYQQSLDQGLQFLIQYYNGEERAKGNILERFSAQQFPDLHSELNLSSLELGDSALYFCASSVGSALAYEQYFGPGTRLTVT.

V gene TRBV19 combines with J gene TRBJ1-1; 7 bases are shared with TRBD1. With 10 bases clipped from V and 8 bases from J, the junction kept 16 bases outside the gene matches. The CDR3 spans 14 residues. CDR1 and CDR2 from the germline V gene are LNHDA and SQIVND (reference sequence). The CDR3: CATTLQSGTAEAFF. CDR3 in DNA: TGTGCCACCACATTACAATCCGGGACAGCCGAAGCTTTCTTT.

The rearrangement uses TRBV13 and TRBJ2-1; 10 bases are a match to TRBD2. The CDR3 totals 16 residues. Germline V gives CDR1 PRHDT, CDR2 FYEKMQ (reference sequence). Unmatched junction bases numbered 10, after V lost 4 bases and J lost 7 bases. The chain's CDR3 is CASSSEGLANSNEQFF. DNA for the CDR3: TGTGCCAGCAGCTCCGAGGGACTAGCGAACTCGAATGAGCAGTTCTTC.

V and J are TRBV6-5 and TRBJ1-2, with 11 bases that match TRBD1. The CDR3 totals 14 residues. Unmatched junction bases numbered 4, after V lost 6 bases and J lost 4 bases. CDR1 and CDR2 (germline): MNHEY, SVGAGI. The CDR3 protein is CASRGTGGVYGYTF. For the CDR3, the DNA is TGTGCCAGCAGGGGGACAGGGGGAGTCTATGGCTACACCTTC.

The V call is TRBV18, the J call TRBJ2-1; a possible D gene is TRBD2 (6 bases). The CDR3 runs 15 residues. The germline V and J ends were trimmed by 6 bases and 4 bases, with 16 bases remaining between them. Germline CDR1 reads KGHSH; CDR2 reads LQKENI. The chain's CDR3 is CASSPVGTLYNEQFF. The CDR3 DNA reads as TGTGCCAGCTCCCCGGTCGGGACTTTGTACAATGAGCAGTTCTTC.